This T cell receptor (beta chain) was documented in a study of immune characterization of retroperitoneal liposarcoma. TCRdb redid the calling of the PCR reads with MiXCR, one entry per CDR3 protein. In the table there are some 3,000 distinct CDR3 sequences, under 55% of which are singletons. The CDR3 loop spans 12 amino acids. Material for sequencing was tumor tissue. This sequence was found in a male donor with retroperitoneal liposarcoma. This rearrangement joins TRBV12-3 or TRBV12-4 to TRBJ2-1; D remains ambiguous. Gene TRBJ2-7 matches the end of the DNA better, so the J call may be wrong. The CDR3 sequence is CASGPTAYEQYF. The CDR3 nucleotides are TGTGCCAGCGGTCCGACCGCCTACGAGCAGTACTTC.